This T cell receptor (beta chain) was documented in a study of T cells in Graves' hyperthyroidism and ophthalmopathy. The sample holds many counts of this clonotype. Regions amplified from RNA transcripts were the TCR beta CDR3 regions. RT-PCR in the first round (using the HTBI primer set) targeted the TCR CDR3. TCRdb called the multiplex PCR reads again in MiXCR, with one record for every CDR3 protein. The data show 480,000 or so distinct CDR3 sequences, 14% seen once. Across 18 months, stable Graves' hyperthyroidism was marked by no progression to ophthalmopathy. This sequence was found in a woman in her late teens or twenties with Graves' hyperthyroidism. The sequenced material came from blood.

The CDR3 DNA reads TGTGCCAGCAGCACAGGGGGCTCCTATGGCTACACCTTC. It codes for CASSTGGSYGYTF. This chain joins TRBV2 and TRBJ1-2, with 9 positions matching TRBD1. Germline CDR1 SNHLY, CDR2 FYNNEI. This CDR3 is 13 amino acids long. Trimming removed 6 bases from V and 4 bases from J; junction bases left unmatched: 3.